This record looks at one TCR beta chain sequence and its context. Its antigen remains undetermined. Base qualities are not recorded, but no much larger clone differs from it by a single base. The CDR3 runs 14 amino acids, cysteine and phenylalanine included. The DNA shown is the 42-base CDR3, in frame from base 1. CDR1 MNHEY and CDR2 SMNVEV were looked up in the germline V gene (reference sequence). V loses 7 bases of germline sequence and J loses 3 bases, and the interval between the two ends is 15 bases. The data belong to a study of blood T cell repertoires in COVID-19 (dated by TCRdb to 2018 to 2020). As for the study more broadly: Samples covering the acute and convalescent phases of COVID-19 were provided by collaborators in the United States, Italy and Spain. The material from the prospective study consisted of cDNA or gDNA derived from T cells, B-cell-depleted T cells, or PBMCs. Subjects who had been exposed to COVID-19, were actively infected with it, or had recovered from it provided the deeply sampled blood TCRbeta repertoires that made up the dataset. The repertoires were made available in a free public database intended to serve as a resource for research on the immune response to SARS-CoV-2. The samples were drawn from the first 160 participants of the ongoing ImmuneRACE study and from some 1,300 subjects provided by 6 global collaborators. A de-identified subject ID, COVID-19 status, age in years and sex were almost always included in the sample metadata. Where available, HLA class I and class II types were taken from metadata supplied by the sample provider and were not determined by assay-based typing. What the research found in general, with its limitations: The quantity of clinical and demographic metadata differed by source and by participant and was supplied without curation.

The collaborating institutions used their own protocols to collect whole blood in K2EDTA tubes. For TCRbeta analysis, collaborators shipped samples in one of three forms: frozen whole blood, isolated PBMCs, or DNA extracted from either of those sample types. The immunoSEQ Assay, a bias-controlled multiplex PCR, was used to amplify TCRbeta CDR3 regions from genomic DNA. Per the source publication's procedure: Nucleated cell counts per sample were estimated from amplification of reference gene primers within the assay. To quantify the absolute abundance of each unique TCRbeta CDR3 rearrangement, sequence reads were collapsed and filtered. For each sample, productive Simpson clonality was calculated by taking the square root of Simpson's diversity index across productive rearrangements. Not all clones reach the TCRdb copy of this immuneACCESS table, which keeps in-frame sequences only. Checked studies attribute under half of the gap to unresolved V genes and leave the rest unexplained. V and J calls and clone size follow that table, whereas D and trimming were derived from the DNA. The sample profile shows about 150,000 clones; 80% to 90% of them were found once. Around 2.5% of the sample belongs to the ten largest clones.

The rearranged segments are TRBV27 and TRBJ1-1; a tentative D match to TRBD1 spans 5 bases. The sequenced sample was peripheral blood. The source of this sequence is a woman in her 70s with acute or convalescent COVID-19. The sequenced DNA is TGTGCCAGCATCGCGACAGTAGGTTACACTGAAGCTTTCTTT. This is translated as CASIATVGYTEAFF.